This T cell receptor (beta chain) was captured in a study of T cell responses to AZD1222 COVID-19 vaccine. This CDR3 has 19 residues. Profiled with immunoSEQ multiplex PCR; TCRdb holds only in-frame clones, not every one. The repertoire holds some 110,000 clones, with roughly 89% as singletons. Broader study findings: It was only after the peak T cell response that any repertoires were sampled. Distributed over spike, vaccine-associated CD4 TCRs predominated at 160-218 and 743-854. The donors showed a predominance of white British ancestry and of females, with possible underestimation of clonal diversity. Unmutated variant regions are reportedly targeted by nearly half of spike-specific TCRs.

Only one count was recorded for this clone. As yet, its antigen is unknown. The source material was peripheral blood, sampled 28 days after the second AZD1222 dose. The chain is built from TRBV21-1 and TRBJ1-2; the table's D call, TRBD1, has no DNA check behind it. TRBV21-1 is a pseudogene locus. The sequence was obtained from an adult who received the AZD1222 COVID-19 vaccine. Written as DNA, the CDR3 is TGTGCCAGCAGCGCGACACAGGACAGGCCACGACGAAAAAACTATGGCTACACCTTC. Residues: CASSATQDRPRRKNYGYTF.